This T cell receptor (beta chain) was captured in a study of shared clonotypes between healthy human individuals. The germline CDR1 and CDR2 sequences are MGHDK and SYGVNS. The V gene lost 1 base and the J gene lost 3 bases, with 9 bases spanning the gap. This CDR3 contains 14 residues. Deep was the level used in running the assay. Clones were sequenced by immunoSEQ multiplex PCR, and TCRdb holds only the in-frame ones, with some missing. In the table there are about 340,000 clones, over 70% of which are singletons. The TCR sequence derives from a man younger than 40 in good health. The V call is TRBV25-1, the J call TRBJ2-5; D gene uncertain. Sequenced input: memory CD4+ T cells sorted from blood. The subset: CD45RA-negative fraction. The CDR3 loop is CASSEFRAEETQYF. The CDR3 nucleotides are TGTGCCAGCAGTGAATTTAGGGCGGAAGAGACCCAGTACTTC.